Given below is one T cell receptor beta chain in context. No antigen is known for it. V lost 5 bases and J lost 0, with 8 bases in between. Germline V gene data show CDR1 as DFQATT and CDR2 as SNEGSKA (reference sequence). The CDR3 extends over 13 amino acids. TCRdb reprocessed the 5' RACE reads with MiXCR, giving one entry per CDR3 protein. The data show some 730,000 distinct CDR3 sequences, with 15% to 20% seen just once and 13% held by the top ten. The record originates from a study of identical twins. The study's findings and limits: In zero-insertion analyses, partial confounding could arise from invariant MAIT and iNKT cells.

In addition, the sample was reused for a study of T cells expressing NK-cell markers.

Sequencing was performed on PBMCs. The chain uses TRBV20-1 and TRBJ2-1; maybe TRBD2 (6 bases). This TCR came from a woman between 18 and 30 years old in good health. The CDR3 DNA sequence: TGCAGTGCTTCGGGGGACTCCTACAATGAGCAGTTCTTC. Protein sequence: CSASGDSYNEQFF.